These T cell receptor beta chains were read from a single sample in a study of blood T cells in healthy people across ages. MiXCR, run by TCRdb on the 5' RACE reads, gives a single entry per CDR3 protein. This sample has 1.8 million or so distinct CDR3 sequences, with about two fifths found just once. The sequenced sample consisted of blood. The source of these receptors is a human donor in good health. CDR3s include the opening cysteine and the closing phenylalanine or tryptophan. D genes are given only for firm matches. Where a row states a size, it is once, few, many or the class of an expanded clone; other rows omit it.

CDR3nt: TGCGGTGCTAGGGAGGCGGCATATAGCAATCAGCCCCAGCATTTT
CDR3aa: CGAREAAYSNQPQHF
j_gene: TRBJ1-5
d_gene: -
abundance: few
v_gene: TRBV20-1
len: 15

CDR3nt: TGTGCCAGCATGGATAAGACGGCCACCTATAATTCACCCCTCCACTTT
CDR3aa: CASMDKTATYNSPLHF
j_gene: TRBJ1-6
d_gene: -
abundance: -
v_gene: TRBV7-2
len: 16

CDR3nt: TGTGCCAGCAGCTTAGTTGCAGGGATGGATGGCTACACCTTC
CDR3aa: CASSLVAGMDGYTF
j_gene: TRBJ1-2
d_gene: -
abundance: -
v_gene: TRBV11-2
len: 14

CDR3nt: TGTGCCAGCAAGACCATTGTAGACTATGGCTACACCTTC
CDR3aa: CASKTIVDYGYTF
j_gene: TRBJ1-2
d_gene: -
abundance: many
v_gene: TRBV6-2/TRBV6-3
len: 13

CDR3nt: TGCAGCGTCCGTCAGGGAGGGGGCTACTATGGCTACACCTTC
CDR3aa: CSVRQGGGYYGYTF
j_gene: TRBJ1-2
d_gene: TRBD1
abundance: -
v_gene: TRBV29-1
len: 14

CDR3nt: TGTGCCAGCAGTTACTCAGGACAGGGGGGCACTGAAGCTTTCTTT
CDR3aa: CASSYSGQGGTEAFF
j_gene: TRBJ1-1
d_gene: TRBD1
abundance: -
v_gene: TRBV6-5
len: 15

CDR3nt: TGTGCCAGCAGCTGGGGTTCCTATGGCTACACCTTC
CDR3aa: CASSWGSYGYTF
j_gene: TRBJ1-2
d_gene: -
abundance: -
v_gene: TRBV7-2
len: 12

CDR3nt: TGTGCCAGCACCTACCAGGGGCATCCAGCCAAAAACATTCAGTACTTC
CDR3aa: CASTYQGHPAKNIQYF
j_gene: TRBJ2-4
d_gene: -
abundance: few
v_gene: TRBV6-2/TRBV6-3
len: 16

CDR3nt: TGTGCCAGCAGTTACTCGTCCAGGGCCTTATATGGCTACACCTTC
CDR3aa: CASSYSSRALYGYTF
j_gene: TRBJ1-2
d_gene: -
abundance: -
v_gene: TRBV6-5
len: 15

CDR3nt: TGTGCCATCAGTTCCTTGGGCCAGGGAAGCTCTGGGGCCAACGTCCTGACTTTC
CDR3aa: CAISSLGQGSSGANVLTF
j_gene: TRBJ2-6
d_gene: -
abundance: -
v_gene: TRBV10-3
len: 18

CDR3nt: TGTGCCAGCAGCTTACCCCCCTACGAGCAGTACTTC
CDR3aa: CASSLPPYEQYF
j_gene: TRBJ2-7
d_gene: -
abundance: many
v_gene: TRBV7-2
len: 12

CDR3nt: TGTGCCAGCAGCTTATTTACACAGAATGAGCAGTTCTTC
CDR3aa: CASSLFTQNEQFF
j_gene: TRBJ2-1
d_gene: -
abundance: many
v_gene: TRBV7-3
len: 13

CDR3nt: TGTGCCAGCAGCGGAGGGACAGGGCAGTGGGGCTACACCTTC
CDR3aa: CASSGGTGQWGYTF
j_gene: TRBJ1-2
d_gene: TRBD1
abundance: few
v_gene: TRBV9
len: 14

CDR3nt: TGCGCCAGCAGCCGGAGCGGGGGGGTCTCCCTCTACGAGCAGTACTTC
CDR3aa: CASSRSGGVSLYEQYF
j_gene: TRBJ2-7
d_gene: TRBD2
abundance: few
v_gene: TRBV4-1
len: 16

CDR3nt: TGCGCCAGCAGCTTGGCCGACAGGGGCTCCTACAATGAGCAGTTCTTC
CDR3aa: CASSLADRGSYNEQFF
j_gene: TRBJ2-1
d_gene: TRBD1
abundance: few
v_gene: TRBV5-1
len: 16

CDR3nt: TGTGCCAGCAGTTATCAGCCGGCAGCATATGGCTACACCTTC
CDR3aa: CASSYQPAAYGYTF
j_gene: TRBJ1-2
d_gene: -
abundance: -
v_gene: TRBV12-3/TRBV12-4
len: 14

CDR3nt: TGCGCCAGCAGTGAAGGACAGAGATCAGACACCCATAATTCACCCCTCCACTTT
CDR3aa: CASSEGQRSDTHNSPLHF
j_gene: TRBJ1-6
d_gene: -
abundance: -
v_gene: TRBV10-1
len: 18

CDR3nt: TGTGCCAGCAGCGTCTCGACAGGGGTGAACACTGAAGCTTTCTTT
CDR3aa: CASSVSTGVNTEAFF
j_gene: TRBJ1-1
d_gene: TRBD1
abundance: few
v_gene: TRBV9
len: 15

CDR3nt: TGTGCCAGCAGGTCACTAGCGGGGGTAGCTAGTGAGCAGTTCTTC
CDR3aa: CASRSLAGVASEQFF
j_gene: TRBJ2-1
d_gene: TRBD2
abundance: -
v_gene: TRBV2
len: 15

CDR3nt: TGCAGCGTTGAAGCGAGGTTCGAGCAGTACTTC
CDR3aa: CSVEARFEQYF
j_gene: TRBJ2-7
d_gene: -
abundance: -
v_gene: TRBV29-1
len: 11

CDR3nt: TGTGCCACCAGTGATCCCCCCACGGAGGAGCAGTTCTTC
CDR3aa: CATSDPPTEEQFF
j_gene: TRBJ2-1
d_gene: -
abundance: -
v_gene: TRBV24-1
len: 13